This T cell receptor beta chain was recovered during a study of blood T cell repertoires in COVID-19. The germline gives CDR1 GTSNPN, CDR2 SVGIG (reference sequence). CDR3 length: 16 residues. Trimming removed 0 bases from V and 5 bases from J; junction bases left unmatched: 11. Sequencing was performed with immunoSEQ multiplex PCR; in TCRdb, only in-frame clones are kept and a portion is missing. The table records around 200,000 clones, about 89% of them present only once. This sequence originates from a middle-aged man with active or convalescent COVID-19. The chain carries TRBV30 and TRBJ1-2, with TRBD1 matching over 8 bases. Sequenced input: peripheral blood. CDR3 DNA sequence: TGTGCCTGGAGTGTCCGCCGGACAGGGAGGGGATATGGCTACACCTTC. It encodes CAWSVRRTGRGYGYTF.